Below are 31 T cell receptor beta chains sequenced from a single sample in a study of chemoradiotherapy in HPV16-positive cancers. Sequencing was performed with immunoSEQ multiplex PCR; in TCRdb, only in-frame clones are kept and a portion is missing. The repertoire holds around 14,000 clones, with approximately 91% as singletons. This material consisted of blood, taken from a patient who underwent chemoradiotherapy. These receptors all stem from a human donor with HPV-associated anogenital cancer.

The chain couples TRBV19 to TRBJ2-3; D may correspond to TRBD1 or TRBD2 (5 bases each). Germline-derived CDR1 and CDR2 are LNHDA and SQIVND (reference sequence). This CDR3 comprises 14 residues. The CDR3 region is CAASKGTTQDTQYF. CDR3 coding DNA: TGTGCTGCGTCCAAAGGGACGACGCAAGATACGCAGTATTTT.

J is TRBJ1-1 and V is TRBV2; 7 positions agree with TRBD1. Germline V gives CDR1 SNHLY, CDR2 FYNNEI. The junction had 5 bases not matched to a gene; V was cut back by 6 bases and J by 7 bases. The CDR3 consists of 12 residues. The CDR3: CASSPDRFEAFF. The CDR3 nucleotides read TGTGCCAGCAGCCCGGACAGGTTTGAAGCTTTCTTT.

This rearrangement joins TRBV4-2 to TRBJ2-7; D remains ambiguous. V was pared by 0 bases and J by 4 bases, with 13 bases between. The CDR3 runs 15 residues. Germline CDR1 reads LGHNA; CDR2 reads YNFKEQ. The CDR3 coding sequence is TGTGCCAGCAGCCAAGATGATTCTGGTCTATACGAGCAGTACTTC. Translating it yields CASSQDDSGLYEQYF.

This clone was observed once. This chain uses TRBV4-2 with TRBJ2-3, with 9 nucleotides matching TRBD2. CDR3 size: 17 residues. Germline CDR1 reads LGHNA; CDR2 reads YNFKEQ. Losses at the gene ends were 0 bases for V and 5 bases for J; bases not matched to a gene: 9. The CDR3 bases are TGTGCCAGCAGCCAAGATTTTGGTAGCGGGGGAGGAGATACGCAGTATTTT. Translated: CASSQDFGSGGGDTQYF.

The table lists this clone with a few counts. The chain joins TRBV4-1 to TRBJ2-7; 7 positions agree with TRBD1. There are 15 residues in the CDR3. Germline trimming cut 4 bases from V and 2 bases from J; bases unmatched to any gene: 8. The germline gives CDR1 MGHRA, CDR2 YSYEKL. CDR3: CASSLSTGLAYEQYF. The CDR3 nucleotides are TGCGCCAGCAGCCTATCGACAGGGTTGGCCTACGAGCAGTACTTC.

V usage is TRBV5-1 and J usage is TRBJ2-2; D is unclear. Germline V gene data show CDR1 as SGHRS and CDR2 as YFSETQ. The V end was cut by 1 base, the J end by 8 bases, with 9 bases between. The CDR3 is 13 amino acids. CDR3 nucleotides: TGCGCCAGCAGCTTGTCGTTATATGGGGAGCTGTTTTTT. It yields the protein CASSLSLYGELFF.

The gene calls are TRBV9 and TRBJ2-4, with 9 bases that match TRBD1. This CDR3 spans 14 amino acids. V shed 4 bases, J shed 5 bases, and the junction held 4 bases outside the gene matches. The V gene's germline CDR1 is SGDLS and CDR2 YYNGEE. This CDR3 is CASSPGTGQNIQYF. The CDR3 coding sequence is TGTGCCAGCAGCCCTGGGACAGGGCAAAACATTCAGTACTTC.

This clone was observed a few times. The V call is TRBV15, the J call TRBJ1-2, with 10 bases matching TRBD1. The CDR3 totals 15 residues. V shed 3 bases and J 4 bases; nucleotides not matched to a gene: 5. Per germline, CDR1 LNHNV and CDR2 YYDKDF (reference sequence). Here the CDR3 DNA reads TGTGCCACCAGCAGGATGACAGGGGGCGCCTATGGCTACACCTTC. Amino acid sequence: CATSRMTGGAYGYTF.

This clone showed up just a few times. The CDR3 sequence: CASSQAFDYNEQFF. CDR3 nucleotides: TGTGCCAGCAGCCAAGCGTTCGACTACAATGAGCAGTTCTTC. This sequence joins TRBV4-2 and TRBJ2-1, with D uncertain. The length of the CDR3 is 14 residues. Trimming cost V 1 base and J 3 bases, with 7 bases left between them. The germline gives CDR1 LGHNA, CDR2 YNFKEQ.

The chain combines TRBV7-9 with TRBJ1-1, with D perhaps matching TRBD1 (5 bases). This CDR3 is 15 amino acids long. Germline-derived CDR1 and CDR2 are SEHNR and FQNEAQ (reference sequence). The V end was cut by 1 base, the J end by 0 bases, with 9 bases between. The CDR3, as DNA: TGTGCCAGCAGCTTAGAGGGACTTGTGAACACTGAAGCTTTCTTT. It yields the protein CASSLEGLVNTEAFF. Full variable domain (missing parts from reference TRBV7-9 and TRBJ1-1): DTGVSQNPRHKITKRGQNVTFRCDPISEHNRLYWYRQTLGQGPEFLTYFQNEAQLEKSRLLSDRFSAERPKGSFSTLEIQRTEQGDSAMYLCASSLEGLVNTEAFFGQGTRLTVV.

The V call is TRBV4-1, the J call TRBJ2-1; 12 bases fit TRBD2. The CDR3 extends over 17 amino acids. Unmatched junction bases numbered 5, after V lost 1 base and J lost 4 bases. Germline V gene lookup returns CDR1 MGHRA and CDR2 YSYEKL. CDR3 coding DNA: TGCGCCAGCAGCCAAGTTCCGACTAGCGGGGGTTACAATGAGCAGTTCTTC. Translating gives CASSQVPTSGGYNEQFF.

The chain carries TRBV18 and TRBJ2-7; D gene unclear. The CDR3 loop spans 13 amino acids. Germline loops: CDR1 KGHSH, CDR2 LQKENI. V was pared by 2 bases and J by 3 bases, with 8 bases between. The CDR3 DNA reads TGTGCCAGCTCACCAAGTTTTAGCTACGAGCAGTACTTC. Amino acid sequence: CASSPSFSYEQYF.

The rearrangement links TRBV5-4 to TRBJ1-6; TRBD1 is a possible D gene (6 bases). In germline, CDR1 is SGHNT, CDR2 YYREEE (reference sequence). Trimming pared 2 bases from V and 6 bases from J, leaving 12 bases between. The CDR3 sequence is 15 residues long. For the CDR3, the DNA is TGTGCCAGCAGCTTTCAGGGGAGTCCTAATTCACCCCTCCACTTT. The encoded protein is CASSFQGSPNSPLHF.

This clone came up once. In the same sample, other DNA sequences code for this CDR3. The chain has TRBV30 and TRBJ1-5; D might be TRBD1 (5 bases). With 0 bases removed from V and 2 bases from J, the gap between germline ends came to 5 bases. Germline V CDR1 and CDR2: GTSNPN, SVGIG (reference sequence). This CDR3 is 13 amino acids long. The CDR3 sequence: CAWSVGGNQPQHF. The CDR3 DNA follows: TGTGCCTGGAGTGTAGGGGGCAATCAGCCCCAGCATTTT.

CDR3: CASRTTGGTQYF. The CDR3 DNA reads TGCGCCAGCAGAACGACAGGGGGTACGCAGTATTTT. The chain uses TRBV5-1 and TRBJ2-3, with 9 bases fitting TRBD1. V lost 5 bases, J lost 8 bases, and 3 bases stayed unmatched. The germline gives CDR1 SGHRS, CDR2 YFSETQ. The CDR3 has 12 residues.

The chain combines TRBV4-3 with TRBJ1-2, with TRBD1 identical over 7 bases. The CDR3 contains 15 residues. Germline values: CDR1 LGHNA, CDR2 YSLEER. V shed 0 bases, J shed 4 bases, and the junction held 5 bases outside the gene matches. The CDR3 sequence is CASSQDRGGGYGYTF. The CDR3 bases are TGCGCCAGCAGCCAAGACAGGGGGGGCGGCTATGGCTACACCTTC.

This clone was counted between two and nine times. The rearrangement links TRBV7-9 to TRBJ1-2; D might be TRBD1 (6 bases). Per germline, CDR1 SEHNR and CDR2 FQNEAQ (reference sequence). The CDR3 has 16 residues. V was cut by 4 bases and J by 1 base, with 16 bases left in between. The CDR3 spells CASSSAGTRINYGYTF. DNA of the CDR3: TGTGCCAGCAGCTCCGCAGGGACACGAATTAACTATGGCTACACCTTC. The full variable domain, with the rest looked up from reference TRBV7-9 and TRBJ1-2, is DTGVSQNPRHKITKRGQNVTFRCDPISEHNRLYWYRQTLGQGPEFLTYFQNEAQLEKSRLLSDRFSAERPKGSFSTLEIQRTEQGDSAMYLCASSSAGTRINYGYTFGSGTRLTVV.

The chain recombines TRBV5-1 with TRBJ1-3; D uncertain. Trimming removed 1 base at V and 2 bases at J, with 16 bases between. There are 17 residues in the CDR3. Germline V gene data show CDR1 as SGHRS and CDR2 as YFSETQ. The CDR3 DNA follows: TGCGCCAGCAGCTTGATGTCCTTCGTTGGAACTGGAAACACCATATATTTT. Encoded protein: CASSLMSFVGTGNTIYF.

A few counts support this clone. This sequence joins TRBV5-4 and TRBJ1-2; 12 positions match TRBD1. The CDR3 totals 18 residues. Losses at the gene ends were 3 bases for V and 2 bases for J; bases not matched to a gene: 11. Germline V gene data show CDR1 as SGHNT and CDR2 as YYREEE (reference sequence). CDR3 sequence (DNA): TGTGCCAGCAGCTGGGACAGGGGGCGCGCGAGGGAAAACTATGGCTACACCTTC. Translation: CASSWDRGRARENYGYTF. The variable domain in full, completed from reference TRBV5-4 and TRBJ1-2, reads ETGVTQSPTHLIKTRGQQVTLRCSSQSGHNTVSWYQQALGQGPQFIFQYYREEENGRGNFPPRFSGLQFPNYSSELNVNALELDDSALYLCASSWDRGRARENYGYTFGSGTRLTVV.

The chain carries TRBV7-2 and TRBJ1-2, with D perhaps TRBD1 (5 bases). Germline CDR1 and CDR2: SGHTA and FQGNSA. This CDR3 spans 14 amino acids. V lost 2 bases and J 0 bases, leaving 7 bases between the germline ends. The CDR3 reads CASSLKTANYGYTF. CDR3 DNA: TGTGCCAGCAGCTTAAAGACAGCTAACTATGGCTACACCTTC.

This clone was detected once. This chain joins TRBV30 and TRBJ1-3; a weak D match, TRBD1 (5 bases). The CDR3 has 14 residues. V lost 3 bases and J 0 bases, leaving 9 bases between the germline ends. From germline, CDR1 is GTSNPN and CDR2 SVGIG (reference sequence). The CDR3 here is CAWRITGSGNTIYF. Written as DNA, the CDR3 is TGTGCCTGGAGAATCACAGGCTCTGGAAACACCATATATTTT. Full variable domain (rest looked up from reference TRBV30 and TRBJ1-3): SQTIHQWPATLVQPVGSPLSLECTVEGTSNPNLYWYRQAAGRGLQLLFYSVGIGQISSEVPQNLSASRPQDRQFILSSKKLLLSDSGFYLCAWRITGSGNTIYFGEGSWLTVV.

The sample holds a few counts of this clone. V gene TRBV30 combines with J gene TRBJ1-6; a possible D gene is TRBD1 (6 bases). The CDR3 totals 13 residues. CDR1 and CDR2 from the germline V gene are GTSNPN and SVGIG (reference sequence). Between the trimmed V and J ends, which lost 5 bases and 5 bases, there was a span of 10 bases. The CDR3 region has the DNA TGTGCCTGGGCGGGACACCATAATTCACCCCTCCACTTT. It specifies CAWAGHHNSPLHF.

J is TRBJ2-2 and V is TRBV5-8, with D possibly being TRBD1 (6 bases). CDR3 length equals 15 residues. V lost 2 bases and J lost 3, with 11 bases in between. CDR1 and CDR2 (germline): SGHTS, YDEGEE. The CDR3 spells CASSLRGWDTGELFF. The CDR3 DNA follows: TGTGCCAGCAGCTTAAGGGGGTGGGACACCGGGGAGCTGTTTTTT.

The chain combines TRBV4-1 with TRBJ1-1, with TRBD1 matching 8 bases. Per the germline V gene, CDR1 is MGHRA and CDR2 is YSYEKL. CDR3 length: 17 residues. Unmatched junction bases numbered 13, after V lost 0 bases and J lost 7 bases. This chain's CDR3 is CASSQEFRVQGAGEAFF. CDR3 coding DNA: TGCGCCAGCAGCCAAGAGTTCAGGGTGCAGGGGGCTGGTGAAGCTTTCTTT.

The chain carries TRBV7-2 and TRBJ2-5; weak D call: TRBD2 (6 bases). This CDR3 is 14 amino acids long. The V end was cut by 5 bases, the J end by 2 bases, with 12 bases between. Germline CDR1 reads SGHTA; CDR2 reads FQGNSA. This CDR3 reads CASSRGGVQETQYF. For the CDR3, the DNA is TGTGCCAGCAGCAGAGGCGGGGTGCAAGAGACCCAGTACTTC.

The chain uses TRBV28 and TRBJ2-7; 8 bases line up with TRBD1. With 8 bases clipped from V and 5 bases from J, the junction kept 17 bases outside the gene matches. CDR1 is MDHEN and CDR2 is SYDVKM in the germline V gene. This CDR3 has 16 residues. CDR3 DNA sequence: TGTGCCAGCCAAGTTTTCCCCACAGGGGGTAACGACGAGCAGTACTTC. Protein sequence: CASQVFPTGGNDEQYF.

This chain connects TRBV19 to TRBJ1-4; 10 positions agree with TRBD1. Germline V CDR1 and CDR2: LNHDA, SQIVND (reference sequence). V was clipped by 3 bases and J by 0 bases; unmatched bases: 4. The CDR3 runs to 17 residues. Here the CDR3 reads CASSMGTGAPTNEKLFF. In DNA, the CDR3 is TGTGCCAGTAGTATGGGGACAGGGGCACCAACTAATGAAAAACTGTTTTTT.

Here the CDR3 reads CASSPLPRDNTEAFF. The DNA for the CDR3 is TGTGCCAGCTCACCACTCCCCCGGGATAACACTGAAGCTTTCTTT. The gene calls are TRBV18 and TRBJ1-1, with unresolved D. Germline CDR1 reads KGHSH; CDR2 reads LQKENI. The ends were cut back, 1 base at V and 2 bases at J, with 11 bases in the middle. This CDR3 is 15 amino acids long. The full variable domain, with the rest looked up from reference TRBV18 and TRBJ1-1, is NAGVMQNPRHLVRRRGQEARLRCSPMKGHSHVYWYRQLPEEGLKFMVYLQKENIIDESGMPKERFSAEFPKEGPSILRIQQVVRGDSAAYFCASSPLPRDNTEAFFGQGTRLTVV.

The chain couples TRBV18 to TRBJ1-2; D possibly corresponds to TRBD1 (5 bases). Trimming pared 3 bases from V and 1 base from J, leaving 12 bases between. CDR1 is KGHSH, CDR2 LQKENI, per germline. This CDR3 comprises 15 residues. CDR3 in amino acids: CASSPFEGNNYGYTF. CDR3 bases: TGTGCCAGCTCACCCTTCGAGGGGAATAACTATGGCTACACCTTC. Together with reference TRBV18 and TRBJ1-2, the CDR3 gives the full variable domain: NAGVMQNPRHLVRRRGQEARLRCSPMKGHSHVYWYRQLPEEGLKFMVYLQKENIIDESGMPKERFSAEFPKEGPSILRIQQVVRGDSAAYFCASSPFEGNNYGYTFGSGTRLTVV.

Here the CDR3 DNA reads TGTGCCAGCAGTTACTCGAGTGGGGCCCCTGGAAACACCATATATTTT. Protein sequence: CASSYSSGAPGNTIYF. V is TRBV6-5 and J is TRBJ1-3; tentative D call: TRBD1 (5 bases). Germline V gene lookup returns CDR1 MNHEY and CDR2 SVGAGI. The CDR3 has 16 amino acids. V dropped 0 bases and J dropped 2 bases, with 11 bases sitting between them.

This clone was found once. The rearrangement links TRBV11-1 to TRBJ2-7, with unresolved D. There are 17 residues in the CDR3. Trimming left V 0 bases short and J 0 bases short, with 15 bases between. From germline, CDR1 is SGHAT and CDR2 FQDESV (reference sequence). The CDR3 bases are TGTGCCAGCAGCTTAGCGGGCCTAGGTGGCGGCTCCTACGAGCAGTACTTC. Protein: CASSLAGLGGGSYEQYF.